The 30 T cell receptor beta chains reported below all come from one sample, sequenced in a study of blood T cells in healthy people across ages. A second PCR, run for about 6 to 11 cycles, used a sample-barcoded 5' primer plus a J-beta primer mix. One entry per CDR3 protein, called by TCRdb with MiXCR from the 5' RACE reads. The table lists 1 million or so distinct CDR3 sequences, 40% to 55% of them singletons. Sequences were obtained from blood. These receptors originate from a woman between 55 and 75 years old in good health.

This clonotype turned up a few times. The V gene is TRBV4-1, the J gene TRBJ2-5, with D perhaps TRBD1 or TRBD2 (6 bases each). V was shortened by 3 bases and J by 5 bases, with 22 bases between the two germline ends. Per germline, CDR1 MGHRA and CDR2 YSYEKL. The CDR3 consists of 17 residues. The CDR3 spells CASSQGRTDHPRETQYF. The CDR3 nucleotides read TGCGCCAGCAGCCAGGGGAGGACAGATCATCCCCGTGAGACCCAGTACTTC.

The chain has TRBV6-6 and TRBJ1-4; unclear D gene. Per germline, CDR1 MNHNY and CDR2 SVGAGI (reference sequence). V lost 4 bases and J 9 bases, leaving 15 bases between the germline ends. CDR3 length: 14 amino acids. The CDR3 nucleotides are TGTGCCAGCAGTTCGGACGGCCCAGCGCAAAAACTGTTTTTT. Protein: CASSSDGPAQKLFF.

The J gene is TRBJ1-1, the V gene TRBV18, with TRBD1 as a possible D gene (6 bases). The CDR3 consists of 13 residues. Between the trimmed V and J ends, which lost 5 bases and 4 bases, there was a span of 11 bases. Germline-derived CDR1 and CDR2 are KGHSH and LQKENI. The CDR3 nucleotides read TGTGCCAGCTCAAACACAGGGAGCACTGAAGCTTTCTTT. It translates to CASSNTGSTEAFF.

The sample holds a few counts of this clonotype. The genes are TRBV12-3 or TRBV12-4 and TRBJ2-5, with a possible D match to TRBD2 (5 bases). The CDR3 covers 14 residues. Trimming took off 3 bases at V and 5 bases at J, with 13 bases between the two ends. CDR3 sequence: CASSFLGVGETQYF. The DNA of the CDR3 is TGTGCCAGCAGTTTTCTGGGAGTCGGGGAGACCCAGTACTTC.

This clonotype has only a few counts. The rearrangement links TRBV20-1 to TRBJ2-7, with 7 bases that match TRBD2. In germline, CDR1 is DFQATT, CDR2 SNEGSKA (reference sequence). V lost 0 bases and J lost 6; bases outside the gene matches: 8. The CDR3 length is 14 residues. CDR3 protein: CSARDSSGKPEQYF. The DNA of the CDR3 is TGCAGTGCTAGAGATTCCAGCGGGAAGCCCGAGCAGTACTTC.

CDR3: CASSDGTSGWIQETQYF. In DNA, the CDR3 is TGTGCCAGCAGTGACGGGACCAGCGGGTGGATCCAAGAGACCCAGTACTTC. The V and J genes are TRBV2 and TRBJ2-5; tentatively, D is TRBD2 (6 bases). Germline CDR1 reads SNHLY; CDR2 reads FYNNEI. The CDR3 has 17 amino acids. With 3 bases removed from V and 1 base from J, the gap between germline ends came to 18 bases. Filled out from reference TRBV2 and TRBJ2-5, the complete variable domain reads EPEVTQTPSHQVTQMGQEVILRCVPISNHLYFYWYRQILGQKVEFLVSFYNNEISEKSEIFDDQFSVERPDGSNFTLKIRSTKLEDSAMYFCASSDGTSGWIQETQYFGPGTRLLVL.

This clonotype occurred a few times. This rearrangement joins TRBV14 to TRBJ2-3, with no clear D. The CDR3 sequence is 11 residues long. The V gene's germline CDR1 is SGHDN and CDR2 FVKESK. The V gene lost 1 base and the J gene lost 9 bases, with 5 bases spanning the gap. CDR3 in amino acids: CASSQGATQYF. CDR3 in DNA: TGTGCCAGCAGCCAAGGGGCCACGCAGTATTTT.

This clonotype showed up just a few times. The V call is TRBV5-6, the J call TRBJ2-7; TRBD1 matches at 7 bases. There are 15 residues in the CDR3. Germline V gene data show CDR1 as SGHDT and CDR2 as YYEEEE. V shed 2 bases, J shed 5 bases, and the junction held 10 bases outside the gene matches. The CDR3 loop is CASSFPKWTGNEQYF. The DNA for the CDR3 is TGTGCCAGCAGCTTCCCCAAATGGACAGGAAACGAGCAGTACTTC. The entire variable domain, with the rest obtained from reference TRBV5-6 and TRBJ2-7, is as follows: DAGVTQSPTHLIKTRGQQVTLRCSPKSGHDTVSWYQQALGQGPQFIFQYYEEEERQRGNFPDRFSGHQFPNYSSELNVNALLLGDSALYLCASSFPKWTGNEQYFGPGTRLTVT.

V usage is TRBV2 and J usage is TRBJ2-3; 11 bases map to TRBD2. CDR3 length equals 15 residues. J was trimmed by 8 bases and V by 3 bases; bases with no gene match: 7. Per the germline V gene, CDR1 is SNHLY and CDR2 is FYNNEI. In nucleotides, the CDR3 is TGTGCCAGCAGTGATACTAGCGGGAGAATGGGTACGCAGTATTTT. Translated: CASSDTSGRMGTQYF.

In this sample, this clonotype turned up a few times. This chain links TRBV6-2 or TRBV6-3 with TRBJ2-3; TRBD1 is a possible D gene (6 bases). From germline, CDR1 is MNHEY and CDR2 SVGEGT. V lost 2 bases to trimming and J lost 4 bases, with 13 bases between them. The CDR3 is 15 residues long. CDR3 DNA: TGTGCCAGCAGTTACAGGGGGAGTCGGGCAGATACGCAGTATTTT. This gives the protein CASSYRGSRADTQYF.

This clonotype was detected many times. This chain connects TRBV12-3 or TRBV12-4 to TRBJ2-7; possibly TRBD2 for D (5 bases). Trimming shortened V by 3 bases and J by 3 bases, and 15 bases separated the two germline ends. This CDR3 contains 15 residues. CDR3 amino acids: CASSFSASRHYEQYF. In DNA form, the CDR3 reads TGTGCCAGCAGTTTTTCGGCTAGCCGACACTACGAGCAGTACTTC.

This clonotype appeared a few times. The V call is TRBV20-1, the J call TRBJ2-3; weak D call: TRBD2 (6 bases). This CDR3 is built from 13 residues. Trimming removed 5 bases from V and 2 bases from J, with 11 bases in between. Germline CDR1 reads DFQATT; CDR2 reads SNEGSKA (reference sequence). CDR3 protein: CSALTRITDTQYF. Here the CDR3 DNA reads TGCAGTGCTTTGACTAGGATCACAGATACGCAGTATTTT.

The table lists this clonotype with a count of one. This rearrangement joins TRBV9 to TRBJ2-1; TRBD1 agrees at 9 bases. CDR1 SGDLS and CDR2 YYNGEE come from the germline V gene. The J segment lost 5 bases and the V segment lost 2 bases, leaving 11 bases of the junction unmatched. The CDR3 extends over 17 amino acids. DNA for the CDR3: TGTGCCAGCAGCGTCAGACAGGGGGATGAATTGGACAATGAGCAGTTCTTC. Residues: CASSVRQGDELDNEQFF.

J is TRBJ2-3 and V is TRBV20-1; maybe TRBD1 (5 bases). Germline V CDR1 and CDR2: DFQATT, SNEGSKA (reference sequence). Trimming took 1 base from V and 1 from J, leaving 9 bases between them. This CDR3 has 14 residues. CDR3 coding DNA: TGCAGTGCTAGAGGATTGACAGGCACAGATACGCAGTATTTT. Residues: CSARGLTGTDTQYF.

This clonotype showed up many times. The rearrangement uses TRBV2 and TRBJ2-1; possible D gene TRBD1, 5 bases. Germline CDR1 and CDR2: SNHLY and FYNNEI. Trimming removed 6 bases from V and 0 bases from J, with 12 bases in between. The CDR3 consists of 15 residues. The CDR3 here is CASSDGASSYNEQFF. Here the CDR3 DNA reads TGTGCCAGCAGCGATGGGGCGAGCTCCTACAATGAGCAGTTCTTC.

This clonotype came up a few times. DNA for the CDR3: TGTGCCAGCAGCCCCGGGACTAGCGCTGCCAATGAGCAGTTCTTC. It is translated as CASSPGTSAANEQFF. The chain recombines TRBV3-1 with TRBJ2-1, with TRBD2 identical over 10 bases. Germline CDR1 and CDR2: LGHDT and YNNKEL (reference sequence). The J segment lost 6 bases and the V segment lost 4 bases, leaving 6 bases of the junction unmatched. CDR3 length: 15 residues.

This clonotype was recorded a few times. The rearrangement joins TRBV20-1 to TRBJ1-6; D is unclear. Per the germline V gene, CDR1 is DFQATT and CDR2 is SNEGSKA (reference sequence). Trimming pared 2 bases from V and 7 bases from J, leaving 12 bases between. The CDR3 has 14 amino acids. This chain's CDR3 is CSARHEGGNSPLHF. Written as DNA, the CDR3 is TGCAGTGCTAGACATGAAGGTGGGAATTCACCCCTCCACTTT.

The V gene is TRBV5-1, the J gene TRBJ1-2; perhaps TRBD1 as D (6 bases). V was clipped by 2 bases and J by 3 bases, with 14 bases between them. The CDR3 contains 15 residues. Germline V lookup: CDR1 SGHRS, CDR2 YFSETQ. CDR3 protein: CASSLIQQGHYGYTF. CDR3 coding DNA: TGCGCCAGCAGCTTAATTCAACAGGGCCACTATGGCTACACCTTC.

V and J are TRBV20-1 and TRBJ2-3, with 7 bases that match TRBD1. The V gene's germline CDR1 is DFQATT and CDR2 SNEGSKA (reference sequence). V lost 5 bases to trimming and J lost 0 bases; unmatched junction nucleotides: 5. The CDR3 extends over 14 amino acids. CDR3 DNA sequence: TGCAGTGCTTCCGAGGGGGCTAGCACAGATACGCAGTATTTT. It encodes CSASEGASTDTQYF.

The rearrangement uses TRBV11-2 and TRBJ2-5; D may be TRBD2 (6 bases). The J call is doubtful: the DNA matches TRBJ2-7 better. CDR1 SGHAT and CDR2 FQNNGV come from the germline V gene. The CDR3 sequence is 14 residues long. The CDR3 here is CASSWSGTLGEQYF. CDR3 DNA sequence: TGTGCCAGCAGCTGGTCCGGGACTCTTGGCGAGCAGTACTTC.

The rearrangement uses TRBV20-1 and TRBJ2-3; 11 bases are shared with TRBD2. V shed 1 base, J shed 0 bases, and the junction held 18 bases outside the gene matches. The length of the CDR3 is 21 residues. Per germline, CDR1 DFQATT and CDR2 SNEGSKA (reference sequence). The CDR3 DNA reads as TGCAGTGCTAGAGCCCTTGGGGAGACTAGCGGGAAAGCTAGTAGCACAGATACGCAGTATTTT. Protein: CSARALGETSGKASSTDTQYF.

The V gene is TRBV27, the J gene TRBJ1-4; weak D call: TRBD1 (6 bases). Germline V lookup: CDR1 MNHEY, CDR2 SMNVEV (reference sequence). The CDR3 sequence is 14 residues long. Trimming removed 6 bases at V and 7 bases at J, with 15 bases between. The DNA of the CDR3 is TGTGCCAGCAGCTCACAGGGTAGAGGTGAAAAACTGTTTTTT. Protein: CASSSQGRGEKLFF.

The chain joins TRBV15 to TRBJ2-2; the D gene is possibly TRBD2 (6 bases). From germline, CDR1 is LNHNV and CDR2 YYDKDF (reference sequence). The germline V and J ends were trimmed by 7 bases and 4 bases, with 10 bases remaining between them. This CDR3 has 13 residues. DNA of the CDR3: TGTGCCACCATGGGGGGACTCACCGGGGAGCTGTTTTTT. Translated, it gives CATMGGLTGELFF.

This chain joins TRBV4-1 and TRBJ2-3, with unresolved D. CDR3 size: 16 residues. Germline CDR1 and CDR2: MGHRA and YSYEKL. Trimming removed 1 base from V and 2 bases from J, with 13 bases in between. CDR3 DNA: TGCGCCAGCAGCCAAGCCCGGCTCCCCGTCACAGATACGCAGTATTTT. Translation gives CASSQARLPVTDTQYF.

The J gene is TRBJ2-2, the V gene TRBV21-1; the listed D gene, TRBD2, was not tested against the DNA. TRBV21-1 is listed as a pseudogene. This CDR3 region has 17 residues. The CDR3 DNA follows: TGTGCCACACCATTATTTAGCGGGAGGGCCAAACCCGGGGAGCTGTTTTTT. This gives the protein CATPLFSGRAKPGELFF.

J is TRBJ2-4 and V is TRBV6-5; D is unresolved. The J call may be mistaken, given a closer DNA end match to TRBJ2-7. There are 16 residues in the CDR3. CDR1 MNHEY and CDR2 SVGAGI come from the germline V gene. The CDR3 DNA reads as TGTGCCAGCAGTTACGGTATAGGGAATACTCCCTACGAGCAGTACTTC. This sequence encodes CASSYGIGNTPYEQYF.

Ten or more counts support this clonotype. The chain has TRBV7-3 and TRBJ2-5, with 8 bases aligning to TRBD2. The V and J ends lost 6 bases and 5 bases, in that order; junction bases with no gene match: 8. Germline V gene sequence: CDR1 SGHTA, CDR2 FQGTGA. The CDR3 is 14 residues long. The CDR3: CASSTEGLAETQYF. CDR3 nucleotide sequence: TGTGCCAGCAGTACAGAAGGACTAGCCGAGACCCAGTACTTC.

The chain employs TRBV14 and TRBJ1-2; TRBD1 is a possible D gene (5 bases). In germline, CDR1 is SGHDN, CDR2 FVKESK. The V end lost 1 base, the J end lost 1 base, and 10 bases lay between the germline ends. The CDR3 consists of 15 residues. CDR3 DNA sequence: TGTGCCAGCAGCCAAGGCCAGGGTTATAACTATGGCTACACCTTC. Encoded protein: CASSQGQGYNYGYTF. Full variable domain (outside the CDR3, taken from reference TRBV14 and TRBJ1-2): EAGVTQFPSHSVIEKGQTVTLRCDPISGHDNLYWYRRVMGKEIKFLLHFVKESKQDESGMPNNRFLAERTGGTYSTLKVQPAELEDSGVYFCASSQGQGYNYGYTFGSGTRLTVV.

This chain joins TRBV28 and TRBJ2-5; D unclear. Gene TRBJ2-7 matches the end of the DNA better, so the J call may be wrong. Germline CDR1 reads MDHEN; CDR2 reads SYDVKM. This CDR3 has 16 residues. CDR3 in amino acids: CASSLLVNPPIDEQYF. DNA of the CDR3: TGTGCCAGCAGTTTATTAGTCAACCCGCCTATTGACGAGCAGTACTTC.

Turning to this clonotype: Germline and junction disagree at one end, which may indicate a read error. J is TRBJ2-7 and V is TRBV29-1; no definite D call. This CDR3 is 12 amino acids long. CDR1 is SQVTM and CDR2 is ANQGSEA in the germline V gene. The CDR3 spells CSVEDQMYERYF. CDR3 nucleotides: TGCAGCGTTGAAGATCAGATGTACGAGCGGTACTTC.